This is a list of T cell receptor beta chains from one sample in a study of monozygotic twins with inflammatory bowel disease. TCRdb re-called the 5' RACE reads and shows each CDR3 protein once, DNA omitted. This table holds more than 300,000 distinct CDR3 sequences. Sequences were obtained from blood. Receptor source: a human donor with ulcerative colitis or Crohn's disease, or a healthy co-twin of an affected twin (not recorded which). The CDR3 runs from the conserved cysteine through the conserved F or W.

CDR3 length,V gene,J gene,CDR3 protein
13,TRBV7-3,TRBJ1-2,CASSLPGTKGYTF
17,TRBV6-1,TRBJ2-7,CASSPILGQGAIGEQYF
15,TRBV20-1,TRBJ2-2,CSARDGRTNTGELFF
16,TRBV7-2,TRBJ1-5,CASSLDQGYSNQPQHF
16,TRBV5-1,TRBJ1-4,CASSDAQGTGNEKLFF
15,TRBV7-8,TRBJ2-5,CASSLDTGAGETQYF
13,TRBV7-2,TRBJ2-1,CASSLSSYNEQFF
16,TRBV9,TRBJ2-7,CASSASDRGDSYEQYF
16,TRBV10-3,TRBJ1-2,CAISDLRDRGLDGYTF
16,TRBV6-5,TRBJ2-2,CASSYSIQGNTGELFF
15,TRBV5-1,TRBJ1-3,CASSLDPGAGNTIYF
12,TRBV20-1,TRBJ2-4,CSATGAKNIQYF
15,TRBV7-2,TRBJ1-2,CASSPQDRAFYGYTF
18,TRBV14,TRBJ2-7,CASSQDALAGGHPYEQYF
15,TRBV9,TRBJ2-1,CASSARDGGYNEQFF
16,TRBV12-3/TRBV12-4,TRBJ2-1,CASERKGQGNYNEQFF
15,TRBV20-1,TRBJ2-1,CSAPDRERSYNEQFF
16,TRBV5-6,TRBJ2-7,CASSLFPPGQNYEQYF
13,TRBV19,TRBJ2-7,CASRGAATYVQYF
14,TRBV18,TRBJ1-3,CASSPQDSGNTIYF
17,TRBV7-9,TRBJ2-7,CASSTTSGGPPDYEQYF
14,TRBV12-3/TRBV12-4,TRBJ2-1,CASSEGQPSNEQFF
11,TRBV12-3/TRBV12-4,TRBJ1-1,CASSFSKEAFF
15,TRBV20-1,TRBJ1-4,CSARPMGVANEKLFF
15,TRBV4-2,TRBJ2-7,CASSQEETGDYEQYF
12,TRBV6-5,TRBJ2-7,CASKGYRYEQYF
13,TRBV2,TRBJ2-5,CASTGTGQETQYF
16,TRBV7-3,TRBJ2-1,CASSLMPGSTTNEQFF
19,TRBV6-2/TRBV6-3,TRBJ1-1,CASSYSKRGRLLKNTEAFF
15,TRBV2,TRBJ2-7,CASRERSLGRIEQYF
14,TRBV4-1,TRBJ2-7,CASSYDRVDYEQYF
16,TRBV4-2,TRBJ2-3,CASSRQREWVTDTQYF
16,TRBV4-1,TRBJ2-7,CASSQEPGQGAGEQYF
14,TRBV5-1,TRBJ2-3,CASSADSSPDTQYF
13,TRBV29-1,TRBJ1-3,CSGVEATGNTIYF
13,TRBV20-1,TRBJ1-5,CSALTGVNQPQHF
13,TRBV5-6,TRBJ1-2,CASSRGTEYGYTF